This is a list of T cell receptor beta chains from one sample in a study of CD8 T cells in ankylosing spondylitis. TCRdb recomputed calls from the 5' RACE reads with MiXCR, one row per CDR3 protein. Of under 400,000 distinct CDR3 sequences in the sample, roughly 12% were seen once. Source material: blood, either unsorted or a sorted T cell fraction (not recorded which). All receptors derive from a female donor with ankylosing spondylitis or in good health (not recorded which). Both conserved end residues are part of each CDR3. Each record gives: CDR3 DNA, CDR3 protein, J gene, V gene, D gene, clone size. The D gene is left open where the match is weak. Expanded clones get a size class; other rows say once, few or many, or leave the size out.

TGCAGCGTTGGAATAGGACAGGGGGTCTATGGCTACACCTTC | CSVGIGQGVYGYTF | TRBJ1-2 | TRBV29-1 | TRBD1 | NA
TGTGCCAGCAGTTCCACTCCAGGGCGGCAGTTCTTC | CASSSTPGRQFF | TRBJ2-1 | TRBV12-3/TRBV12-4 | NA | many
TGCAGCACAGGGACCGTGTCCTACAATGAGCAGTTCTTC | CSTGTVSYNEQFF | TRBJ2-1 | TRBV29-1 | NA | many
TGCAGTGCTTCGACACAAAGCACAGATACGCAGTATTTT | CSASTQSTDTQYF | TRBJ2-3 | TRBV20-1 | NA | many
TGTGCCACCAGCAGACAGGGGATTTACCAAGAGACCCAGTACTTC | CATSRQGIYQETQYF | TRBJ2-5 | TRBV15 | NA | few
TGTGCCAGCACAGACTTAGTTAAGCAGTTCTTC | CASTDLVKQFF | TRBJ2-1 | TRBV7-6 | NA | NA
TGTGCCAGCAGCGCTAGGGGCGGTCAGCCCCAGCATTTT | CASSARGGQPQHF | TRBJ1-5 | TRBV7-2 | NA | many
TGCAGCGACCGGGGCGGGGGCCGCTACAATGAGCAGTTCTTC | CSDRGGGRYNEQFF | TRBJ2-1 | TRBV29-1 | NA | many
TGTGCCAGCAGTTTGAGACCCTATAGCAATCAGCCCCAGCATTTT | CASSLRPYSNQPQHF | TRBJ1-5 | TRBV27 | NA | NA
TGTGCCAGCAGGACCCGGATGGATGAGCAGTTCTTC | CASRTRMDEQFF | TRBJ2-1 | TRBV27 | NA | many
TGTGCCAGCAGCCTACAGGGGCTATCCTACAATGAGCAGTTCTTC | CASSLQGLSYNEQFF | TRBJ2-1 | TRBV27 | TRBD1 | many
TGCAGTGCTAGAGATCGGGAGACCCAGTACTTC | CSARDRETQYF | TRBJ2-5 | TRBV20-1 | NA | many
TGCAGTGCTAGAGATCCCGGCCGCACAGATACGCAGTATTTT | CSARDPGRTDTQYF | TRBJ2-3 | TRBV20-1 | NA | many
TGTGCCAGCAGCTTCCCCGGGCCCTTAGATACGCAGTATTTT | CASSFPGPLDTQYF | TRBJ2-3 | TRBV7-2 | NA | few
TGTGCCTGGAGCGCTACCTCTGGGCGCCAGTACAATGAGCAGTTCTTC | CAWSATSGRQYNEQFF | TRBJ2-1 | TRBV30 | NA | NA
TGTGCCAGCAGTTACTCTCGTAAGGGAACTGAGCAGTTCTTC | CASSYSRKGTEQFF | TRBJ2-1 | TRBV6-5 | NA | many
TGCAGTGCTAGAGATTATGTGGGGCCAGCTCGGGGCTACACCTTC | CSARDYVGPARGYTF | TRBJ1-2 | TRBV20-1 | NA | many
TGCGCCAGCAGCCAGAAGGGACTAGCGGACACATCAGATTACAATGAGCAGTTCTTC | CASSQKGLADTSDYNEQFF | TRBJ2-1 | TRBV5-1 | TRBD2 | few
TGTGCCAGCAGCTTAGCGGGACTCATCACTGAAGCTTTCTTT | CASSLAGLITEAFF | TRBJ1-1 | TRBV7-9 | NA | NA
TGTGCCAGTAGTCGAAAGGGGGGAGCCGGGGAGCTGTTTTTT | CASSRKGGAGELFF | TRBJ2-2 | TRBV19 | NA | many
TGCGCCAGCAGCTTGGGGGACAACCGTCCCGGGGAGCTGTTTTTT | CASSLGDNRPGELFF | TRBJ2-2 | TRBV5-1 | NA | NA
TGTGCCAGCAGCCCGGGGACAGAGAACACTGAAGCTTTCTTT | CASSPGTENTEAFF | TRBJ1-1 | TRBV3-1 | TRBD1 | many
TGTGCCAGCAGCTTATCGATCACAGGGGGCATGGATACGCAGTATTTT | CASSLSITGGMDTQYF | TRBJ2-3 | TRBV7-6 | TRBD1 | NA
TGTGCCAGCAGCTCGGGACGGAAGAGCTCCTACGAGCAGTACTTC | CASSSGRKSSYEQYF | TRBJ2-7 | TRBV28 | NA | NA
TGTGCCAGCAGCTCCACAGGGATCAATCAGCCCCAGCATTTT | CASSSTGINQPQHF | TRBJ1-5 | TRBV6-1 | NA | many
TGTGCCAGCAGAAATACCGGGACAGGGGCCATGGGGACCCAGTACTTC | CASRNTGTGAMGTQYF | TRBJ2-5 | TRBV12-3/TRBV12-4 | TRBD1 | NA
TGTGCCAGCAGTTTCGACCCCACCTCCACCCTAGCCTACAATGAGCAGTTCTTC | CASSFDPTSTLAYNEQFF | TRBJ2-1 | TRBV28 | NA | many
TGTGCCAGCAGTTTGAGGCAGAACTATGGCTACACCTTC | CASSLRQNYGYTF | TRBJ1-2 | TRBV27 | NA | many
TGTGCCAGCAGCCCTGGGGGCAATGAGCAGTTCTTC | CASSPGGNEQFF | TRBJ2-1 | TRBV7-2 | NA | many
TGCGCCAGCAGACCTGACAGAAATCAGCCCCAGCATTTT | CASRPDRNQPQHF | TRBJ1-5 | TRBV5-1 | NA | few
TGCAGTGATAGTCTCCCTAGCTACGAGCAGTACTTC | CSDSLPSYEQYF | TRBJ2-7 | TRBV20-1 | NA | NA
TGTGCCAGCAGCGCGGGATGGAGCTCTAGATCCTACGAGCAGTACTTC | CASSAGWSSRSYEQYF | TRBJ2-7 | TRBV7-2 | NA | NA
TGTGCCAGCAGTACGCGACAGGGAAACACTGAAGCTTTCTTT | CASSTRQGNTEAFF | TRBJ1-1 | TRBV6-5 | TRBD1 | NA
TGTGCCATCAGTGAGTCGACAGGGATGAATGAGCAGTTCTTC | CAISESTGMNEQFF | TRBJ2-1 | TRBV10-3 | TRBD1 | few
TGTGCCAGCAGCTCAGGAGTTCTTCAAGAGACCCAGTACTTC | CASSSGVLQETQYF | TRBJ2-5 | TRBV7-8 | NA | many
TGCGCCAGCAGCTTGGGACCAGGGCCACAAGAGACCCAGTACTTC | CASSLGPGPQETQYF | TRBJ2-5 | TRBV5-1 | NA | many
TGTGCCAGCAGCTACGGGACCGGGACAGAGTATGGCTACACCTTC | CASSYGTGTEYGYTF | TRBJ1-2 | TRBV7-2 | TRBD1 | few
TGTGCCACCTCCGGTGGTGCTGGAGGGGGCTACACCTTC | CATSGGAGGGYTF | TRBJ1-2 | TRBV7-9 | NA | NA
TGTGCCAGCAGCGGCTTGACAGGGGTGATCACTGAAGCTTTCTTT | CASSGLTGVITEAFF | TRBJ1-1 | TRBV11-2 | TRBD1 | many
TGCGCCAGCAGCTTGGGTTTTGTCGGGACAGGGATGTACAATGAGCAGTTCTTC | CASSLGFVGTGMYNEQFF | TRBJ2-1 | TRBV5-1 | TRBD1 | many
TGTGCCAGCAGCCAGGGGACAGGGGGCTATGGTGAGCAGTTCTTC | CASSQGTGGYGEQFF | TRBJ2-1 | TRBV4-2 | TRBD1 | few
TGTGCCAGCAGCCGGGGACAGGGGACGAACATTCAGTACTTC | CASSRGQGTNIQYF | TRBJ2-4 | TRBV6-1 | TRBD1 | NA
TGTGCCAGCAGTGAATTTGAGAATAGCAATCAGCCCCAGCATTTT | CASSEFENSNQPQHF | TRBJ1-5 | TRBV2 | NA | many
TGCAGTGCTAACAGGGGGCCTGAAGCTTTCTTT | CSANRGPEAFF | TRBJ1-1 | TRBV20-1 | TRBD1 | many
TGCAGTGGGGACAGGGAGTCAGATACGCAGTATTTT | CSGDRESDTQYF | TRBJ2-3 | TRBV20-1 | TRBD1 | NA
TGTGCCAGCAGCCAAGATAGGTACTTAAAGTACTTC | CASSQDRYLKYF | TRBJ2-4 | TRBV3-1 | NA | many